The TCR beta chain described here comes from a study of T cells after yellow fever vaccination. Study results and limitations: The booster saw the reappearance of most primary-vaccination clones (approximately 97% CD4, less than 90% CD8). Weaker in magnitude, the secondary response showed a faster peak on day 5 versus 15.

TCRdb reprocessed the 5' RACE reads via MiXCR and lists one record per CDR3 protein. The table records some 400,000 distinct CDR3 sequences, roughly a sixth of them present only once. Looked up from germline, CDR1 is SGHVS and CDR2 is FNYEAQ. Deletions cut 1 base from V and 9 bases from J, with 9 bases between. This CDR3 is built from 13 residues. This clonotype appeared many times. Antigen unknown. This clonotype originated in a man aged 18 to 30 who received the YFV17D yellow fever vaccine. This specimen consisted of PBMCs, obtained before the yellow fever booster vaccination. The chain has TRBV7-6 and TRBJ2-2; D uncertain. The DNA of the CDR3 is TGTGCCAGCAGCTTAGGCCAGAACCGGGAGCTGTTTTTT. Protein product: CASSLGQNRELFF.